The 24 T cell receptor beta chains listed next were all sequenced from one sample in a study of OX40 agonist ivuxolimab in advanced cancers. Profiled with immunoSEQ multiplex PCR; TCRdb holds only in-frame clones, not every one. The sample has tens of thousands of clones, around 80% seen once. This specimen consisted of CD4+ or CD8+ T cells sorted from blood, obtained in a trial of the OX40 agonist ivuxolimab. Source of these receptors: an adult with an advanced solid tumor such as melanoma, head and neck, liver or kidney cancer.

This clone was observed a handful of times. This rearrangement joins TRBV5-1 to TRBJ2-7, with 12 bases aligning to TRBD2. Germline V lookup: CDR1 SGHRS, CDR2 YFSETQ. V trimming: 4 bases; J trimming: 2 bases; junction bases outside the gene matches: 10. The CDR3 contains 17 residues. Here the CDR3 DNA reads TGCGCCAGCAGCATATTTTCGACTAGCGGGAGCACCTACGAGCAGTACTTC. Its translation: CASSIFSTSGSTYEQYF.

The V gene is TRBV5-1, the J gene TRBJ1-5; 7 nucleotides align to TRBD1. CDR3 length: 15 residues. The junction had 2 bases not matched to a gene; V was cut back by 0 bases and J by 2 bases. Germline V gene lookup returns CDR1 SGHRS and CDR2 YFSETQ. The CDR3: CASSLGTGRNQPQHF. The CDR3 DNA reads TGCGCCAGCAGCTTGGGGACAGGACGCAATCAGCCCCAGCATTTT.

J is TRBJ2-5 and V is TRBV5-1; possibly TRBD1 for D (6 bases). Germline V lookup: CDR1 SGHRS, CDR2 YFSETQ. V was pared by 4 bases and J by 1 base, with 17 bases between. The CDR3 has 16 amino acids. The CDR3 DNA follows: TGCGCCAGCAGCCTACAAAAACAGGGCCCCCAAGAGACCCAGTACTTC. Its protein product is CASSLQKQGPQETQYF.

V and J are TRBV19 and TRBJ2-1; possible D gene TRBD1, 6 bases. V lost 5 bases, J lost 0 bases, and 14 bases lay in between. The CDR3 consists of 16 residues. Germline CDR1 is LNHDA and CDR2 is SQIVND (reference sequence). The CDR3 region is CASSRRTVSSYNEQFF. CDR3 sequence (DNA): TGTGCCAGTAGTCGTAGGACAGTGAGCTCCTACAATGAGCAGTTCTTC. The whole variable domain, filled in from reference TRBV19 and TRBJ2-1, reads DGGITQSPKYLFRKEGQNVTLSCEQNLNHDAMYWYRQDPGQGLRLIYYSQIVNDFQKGDIAEGYSVSREKKESFPLTVTSAQKNPTAFYLCASSRRTVSSYNEQFFGPGTRLTVL.

This chain uses TRBV7-2 with TRBJ1-1, with 8 nucleotides matching TRBD1. The ends lost 8 bases at V and 5 bases at J; junction bases unmatched: 10. This CDR3 comprises 14 residues. Germline V gene sequence: CDR1 SGHTA, CDR2 FQGNSA. CDR3 coding DNA: TGTGCCAGCTCCACGGGGCAGGGGGCGACTGAAGCTTTCTTT. Translating gives CASSTGQGATEAFF. The whole variable domain, filled in from reference TRBV7-2 and TRBJ1-1, reads GAGVSQSPSNKVTEKGKDVELRCDPISGHTALYWYRQSLGQGLEFLIYFQGNSAPDKSGLPSDRFSAERTGGSVSTLTIQRTQQEDSAVYLCASSTGQGATEAFFGQGTRLTVV.

This chain links TRBV11-1 with TRBJ2-5, with a tentative D call TRBD2 (7 bases). The DNA matches TRBJ2-7 better at its end, which makes the J call doubtful. CDR1 and CDR2 from the germline V gene are SGHAT and FQDESV (reference sequence). The CDR3 is 15 amino acids. The CDR3 bases are TGTGCCAGCAGCTTAGAACAGGGAGGGACCTACGAGCAGTACTTC. Translation gives CASSLEQGGTYEQYF.

The chain uses TRBV7-6 and TRBJ2-7, with 8 bases aligning to TRBD2. This CDR3 is built from 13 residues. CDR1 is SGHVS, CDR2 FNYEAQ, per germline. V shed 0 bases, J shed 5 bases, and the junction held 0 bases outside the gene matches. The CDR3 DNA is TGTGCCAGCAGCTTAGCGCGGGAGGACGAGCAGTACTTC. Translation gives CASSLAREDEQYF. Looking up the rest from reference TRBV7-6 and TRBJ2-7 gives the full variable domain: GAGVSQSPRYKVTKRGQDVALRCDPISGHVSLYWYRQALGQGPEFLTYFNYEAQQDKSGLPNDRFSAERPEGSISTLTIQRTEQRDSAMYRCASSLAREDEQYFGPGTRLTVT.

The chain joins TRBV5-1 to TRBJ2-7, with D tentatively TRBD1 or TRBD2 (5 bases each). The CDR3 totals 14 residues. Germline CDR1 reads SGHRS; CDR2 reads YFSETQ. V lost 5 bases, J lost 7 bases, and 19 bases lay in between. The CDR3 sequence: CASSRMGDPKEQYF. CDR3 nucleotides: TGCGCCAGCAGTCGGATGGGGGATCCAAAGGAGCAGTACTTC.

The chain recombines TRBV28 with TRBJ1-4; weak D call: TRBD1 (5 bases). The germline V gene encodes CDR1 MDHEN and CDR2 SYDVKM. CDR3 length: 17 residues. Between the trimmed V and J ends, which lost 7 bases and 0 bases, there was a span of 18 bases. For the CDR3, the DNA is TGTGCCAGCACCTCCGGGGGGGGGTTGACAACTAATGAAAAACTGTTTTTT. Translated, it gives CASTSGGGLTTNEKLFF.

This clone was seen more than once but under ten times. This chain joins TRBV27 and TRBJ2-2; no definite D call. The CDR3 sequence is 16 residues long. Germline V gene lookup returns CDR1 MNHEY and CDR2 SMNVEV (reference sequence). Trimming shortened V by 2 bases and J by 2 bases, and 12 bases separated the two germline ends. In DNA, the CDR3 is TGTGCCAGCAGTTTAAATCTAGGCAGAAACACCGGGGAGCTGTTTTTT. It translates to CASSLNLGRNTGELFF.

This clone is a singleton in its sample. The chain uses TRBV7-2 and TRBJ1-2, with TRBD1 identical over 9 bases. This CDR3 region has 15 residues. Trimming removed 7 bases from V and 2 bases from J; junction bases left unmatched: 8. Germline assignment: CDR1 SGHTA and CDR2 FQGNSA. The CDR3 DNA reads TGTGCCAGCAACAGAGCCGGGACAGGGAACTATGGCTACACCTTC. It specifies CASNRAGTGNYGYTF.

This chain links TRBV19 with TRBJ2-7; 10 bases fit TRBD2. This CDR3 is built from 16 residues. The junction had 7 bases not matched to a gene; V was cut back by 4 bases and J by 1 base. The germline CDR1 and CDR2 sequences are LNHDA and SQIVND (reference sequence). The chain's CDR3 is CASSTSSGSVSYEQYF. CDR3 DNA sequence: TGTGCCAGTAGTACATCTAGCGGGAGCGTATCCTACGAGCAGTACTTC.

The CDR3, as DNA: TGTGCCATCAGTGATGGACAAGACACAGATACGCAGTATTTT. Amino acid sequence: CAISDGQDTDTQYF. The rearrangement joins TRBV10-3 to TRBJ2-3; a weak D match, TRBD1 (5 bases). This CDR3 comprises 14 residues. Trimming cost V 3 bases and J 2 bases, with 9 bases left between them. CDR1 ENHRY and CDR2 SYGVKD come from the germline V gene.

The V gene is TRBV10-3, the J gene TRBJ2-3; D possibly corresponds to TRBD2 (5 bases). Trimming took off 0 bases at V and 7 bases at J, with 11 bases between the two ends. Looked up from germline, CDR1 is ENHRY and CDR2 is SYGVKD. The CDR3 is 14 amino acids. This chain's CDR3 is CAISESGDWNTQYF. Here the CDR3 DNA reads TGTGCCATCAGTGAGTCCGGGGATTGGAATACGCAGTATTTT.

The chain has TRBV19 and TRBJ2-5; TRBD1 matches 8 bases. This CDR3 region has 14 residues. J was trimmed by 3 bases and V by 5 bases; bases with no gene match: 5. The germline gives CDR1 LNHDA, CDR2 SQIVND (reference sequence). DNA for the CDR3: TGTGCCAGTAGTCGGGGACAGGCTAAAGAGACCCAGTACTTC. Encoded protein: CASSRGQAKETQYF.

The chain has TRBV27 and TRBJ1-1; no reliable D call. Between the trimmed V and J ends, which lost 6 bases and 1 base, there was a span of 9 bases. Per germline, CDR1 MNHEY and CDR2 SMNVEV (reference sequence). This CDR3 contains 13 residues. The CDR3 reads CASRFSRNTEAFF. The CDR3, as DNA: TGTGCCAGCAGGTTCAGTAGGAACACTGAAGCTTTCTTT.

This clone was counted only a few times. The CDR3 loop reads CASSGRVPYEQYF. The CDR3 DNA is TGTGCCAGCAGTGGGCGGGTTCCCTACGAGCAGTACTTC. The J gene is TRBJ2-7, the V gene TRBV2; D is possibly TRBD2 (5 bases). Germline V gene data show CDR1 as SNHLY and CDR2 as FYNNEI. This CDR3 is built from 13 residues. V was trimmed by 4 bases and J by 2 bases, leaving 9 bases between them.

The V and J genes are TRBV7-9 and TRBJ1-2; D is unresolved. Between the trimmed V and J ends, which lost 0 bases and 2 bases, there was a span of 4 bases. Per germline, CDR1 SEHNR and CDR2 FQNEAQ (reference sequence). The CDR3 is 13 residues long. The CDR3 DNA is TGTGCCAGCAGCTTAGCTCAAAACTATGGCTACACCTTC. Protein product: CASSLAQNYGYTF.

This clone was counted a few times. The V call is TRBV9, the J call TRBJ2-5; TRBD2 aligns across 7 bases. V lost 0 bases and J lost 3; bases outside the gene matches: 5. The CDR3 length is 15 residues. CDR1 is SGDLS, CDR2 YYNGEE, per germline. In DNA, the CDR3 is TGTGCCAGCAGCGTAGTGGGGCTAGCGGAAGAGACCCAGTACTTC. Protein: CASSVVGLAEETQYF.

This clone is medium-sized (0.01 to 0.1%) by share. The V call is TRBV29-1, the J call TRBJ2-7, with D uncertain. The V and J ends lost 3 bases and 5 bases respectively, with 11 bases between them. Germline-derived CDR1 and CDR2 are SQVTM and ANQGSEA. CDR3 size: 12 residues. CDR3 sequence: CSVEGYRDEQYF. For the CDR3, the DNA is TGCAGCGTTGAGGGGTATAGGGACGAGCAGTACTTC.

This rearrangement joins TRBV11-2 to TRBJ2-7; the D call may be TRBD1 or TRBD2 (6 bases each). The CDR3 contains 15 residues. CDR1 and CDR2 from the germline V gene are SGHAT and FQNNGV. The V end was cut by 2 bases, the J end by 2 bases, with 13 bases between. The CDR3 bases are TGTGCCAGCAGCTTAAAGGGGGGCAGGGCCTACGAGCAGTACTTC. Translated, it gives CASSLKGGRAYEQYF. Complete variable domain (other parts from reference TRBV11-2 and TRBJ2-7): EAGVAQSPRYKIIEKRQSVAFWCNPISGHATLYWYQQILGQGPKLLIQFQNNGVVDDSQLPKDRFSAERLKGVDSTLKIQPAKLEDSAVYLCASSLKGGRAYEQYFGPGTRLTVT.

The rearrangement uses TRBV6-1 and TRBJ2-7; D is unclear. The CDR3 totals 12 residues. With 2 bases removed from V and 4 bases from J, the gap between germline ends came to 6 bases. Germline CDR1 MNHNS, CDR2 SASEGT. CDR3 sequence: CASSEWQYEQYF. CDR3 DNA: TGTGCCAGCAGTGAATGGCAGTACGAGCAGTACTTC.

CDR3 loop: CASSLARQGLGYTF. CDR3 coding DNA: TGTGCCAGCAGCTTAGCCCGGCAGGGGCTCGGCTACACCTTC. This rearrangement joins TRBV7-9 to TRBJ1-2; perhaps TRBD1 as D (6 bases). V lost 0 bases to trimming and J lost 8 bases, with 13 bases between them. CDR1 is SEHNR and CDR2 is FQNEAQ in the germline V gene (reference sequence). The CDR3 contains 14 residues.

V is TRBV28 and J is TRBJ2-2; 7 nucleotides agree with TRBD2. The germline gives CDR1 MDHEN, CDR2 SYDVKM. This CDR3 contains 17 residues. The V segment lost 5 bases and the J segment 3 bases; nucleotides outside the gene matches: 12. CDR3 region: CASSPLRAGVYTGELFF. The CDR3 nucleotides are TGTGCCAGCAGTCCCCTCAGGGCGGGAGTGTACACCGGGGAGCTGTTTTTT.